The 8 T cell receptor beta chains in this list originate from one sample, sequenced in a study of OX40 agonist ivuxolimab in advanced cancers. Generated by immunoSEQ multiplex PCR, the TCRdb table keeps only in-frame clones and is missing some. The sample consists of some 80,000 clones, approximately 90% of them appearing once. Specimen: CD4+ or CD8+ T cells sorted from blood, collected in a trial of the OX40 agonist ivuxolimab. These receptors were obtained from an adult with an advanced solid tumor such as melanoma, head and neck, liver or kidney cancer.

The chain carries TRBV7-2 and TRBJ1-1, with 10 bases fitting TRBD1. This CDR3 has 15 residues. The ends lost 1 base at V and 4 bases at J; junction bases unmatched: 3. Germline V CDR1 and CDR2: SGHTA, FQGNSA. DNA of the CDR3: TGTGCCAGCAGCTTAGAGGGACAGGGGATCACTGAAGCTTTCTTT. Protein product: CASSLEGQGITEAFF.

This chain connects TRBV18 to TRBJ1-2; D uncertain. V was clipped by 1 base and J by 7 bases, with 10 bases between them. Germline CDR1 KGHSH, CDR2 LQKENI. The length of the CDR3 is 13 residues. Written as DNA, the CDR3 is TGTGCCAGCTCACCACGGGCAGAGGCTGGCTACACCTTC. It yields the protein CASSPRAEAGYTF.

The V gene is TRBV5-1, the J gene TRBJ2-1; D is perhaps TRBD1 or TRBD2 (5 bases each). This CDR3 region has 14 residues. V lost 5 bases to trimming and J lost 5 bases, with 14 bases between them. Germline CDR1 SGHRS, CDR2 YFSETQ. The CDR3 region has the DNA TGCGCCAGCAGGAGGGGTCAAGGAAACAATGAGCAGTTCTTC. Translated: CASRRGQGNNEQFF.

The chain couples TRBV19 to TRBJ1-5, with 10 bases aligning to TRBD1. The CDR3 has 16 amino acids. Germline CDR1 is LNHDA and CDR2 is SQIVND (reference sequence). J lost 7 bases, V lost 9 bases, and 15 bases had no gene match. The CDR3 is CASREPWDRGNQPQHF. The CDR3 DNA sequence: TGTGCCAGCCGGGAGCCGTGGGACAGGGGAAACCAGCCCCAGCATTTT.

The chain has TRBV20-1 and TRBJ1-2; D is ambiguous. Germline V CDR1 and CDR2: DFQATT, SNEGSKA (reference sequence). The CDR3 runs 11 residues. Trimming removed 4 bases at V and 0 bases at J, with 3 bases between. The CDR3 DNA reads TGCAGTGCTAAAGCTAACTATGGCTACACCTTC. Translating gives CSAKANYGYTF.

This clone showed up just a few times. The chain couples TRBV28 to TRBJ1-3, with a weak D call TRBD1 (5 bases). The V gene lost 3 bases and the J gene lost 7 bases, with 19 bases spanning the gap. Per the germline V gene, CDR1 is MDHEN and CDR2 is SYDVKM. CDR3 length: 16 residues. CDR3 nucleotide sequence: TGTGCCAGCAGTTTTGTTTTAGGGGCAGGAGGGAACACCATATATTTT. Translating gives CASSFVLGAGGNTIYF.

J is TRBJ1-5 and V is TRBV30; 8 positions agree with TRBD1. V was clipped by 3 bases and J by 2 bases; unmatched bases: 3. The CDR3 is made up of 14 amino acids. Germline V gene sequence: CDR1 GTSNPN, CDR2 SVGIG (reference sequence). The chain's CDR3 is CAWSQTGGNQPQHF. The CDR3 region has the DNA TGTGCCTGGAGCCAGACAGGGGGCAATCAGCCCCAGCATTTT. Full variable domain (remainder filled in from reference TRBV30 and TRBJ1-5): SQTIHQWPATLVQPVGSPLSLECTVEGTSNPNLYWYRQAAGRGLQLLFYSVGIGQISSEVPQNLSASRPQDRQFILSSKKLLLSDSGFYLCAWSQTGGNQPQHFGDGTRLSIL.

V and J are TRBV10-2 and TRBJ2-2; D gene unclear. Trimming took 2 bases from V and 7 from J, leaving 8 bases between them. The germline CDR1 and CDR2 sequences are WSHSY and SAAADI. The CDR3 is 13 residues long. CDR3 residues: CASSEGYRGELFF. The CDR3 DNA follows: TGCGCCAGCAGTGAGGGTTATCGCGGGGAGCTGTTTTTT.